This TCR beta chain was profiled in a study of blood T cells in healthy people across ages. V lost 3 bases and J lost 7; bases outside the gene matches: 8. CDR3 length: 14 residues. Overall study findings and caveats: Nothing was known about donor CMV status, and this possibly confounded expanded clonotype changes. Correlation between TCR beta diversity and naive T cell percentage was strong. Investigators treated diversity estimates from one million T cells as underestimates.

Then a second PCR, running roughly 7 to 11 cycles, was carried out with a sample-barcoded 5' primer and a J-beta primer mix. TCRdb recomputed calls from the 5' RACE reads with MiXCR, one row per CDR3 protein. The sample contains over 950,000 distinct CDR3 sequences, roughly two fifths of which appear only once. Concerning this clonotype: The antigen is unknown.

The V call is TRBV12-3 or TRBV12-4, the J call TRBJ2-7; 8 nucleotides line up with TRBD1. Material for sequencing was blood. The TCR sequence derives from a man younger than 30 in good health. CDR3 in amino acids: CASSLDRVIHEQYF. The CDR3 bases are TGTGCCAGCAGTTTGGACAGGGTTATCCATGAGCAGTACTTC.